These T cell receptor beta chains were read from a single sample in a study of T cells in Graves' hyperthyroidism and ophthalmopathy. TCRdb reprocessed the multiplex PCR reads via MiXCR and lists one record per CDR3 protein. Of approximately 400,000 distinct CDR3 sequences listed, 15% to 18% are singletons. Sequenced: blood. All receptors derive from a woman aged 18-35 years with Graves' hyperthyroidism. CDR3s include the opening cysteine and the closing phenylalanine or tryptophan. D genes are given only for firm matches. Only part of the rows carry a size: once, few, many, or a class if the clone is expanded.

>TRBV7-9|-|TRBJ2-5|many
CASSLVEETQYF
TGTGCCAGCAGCTTAGTGGAAGAGACCCAGTACTTC
>TRBV5-1|-|TRBJ2-7|many
CASSWGTGGAGGSPYEQYF
TGCGCCAGCAGCTGGGGGACGGGGGGCGCGGGCGGGAGCCCCTACGAGCAGTACTTC
>TRBV27|-|TRBJ1-6|many
CASSLSTGALNSPLHF
TGTGCCAGCAGTTTATCAACAGGAGCGCTTAATTCACCCCTCCACTTT
>TRBV20-1|TRBD1|TRBJ2-5|-
CSASDRGVIQETQYF
TGCAGTGCTTCTGACAGGGGGGTGATACAAGAGACCCAGTACTTC
>TRBV2|-|TRBJ1-5|few
CASSVIDFNQPQHF
TGTGCCAGCAGTGTTATAGACTTCAATCAGCCCCAGCATTTT
>TRBV2|TRBD2|TRBJ2-7|many
CASLLQRTSGSSYEQYF
TGTGCCAGCCTCTTACAGCGGACTAGCGGGAGTTCCTACGAGCAGTACTTC
>TRBV27|-|TRBJ2-1|-
CASSLSGVHEQFF
TGTGCCAGCAGTTTGTCGGGGGTTCATGAGCAGTTCTTC
>TRBV3-1|-|TRBJ2-3|-
CASSQEAGVVDTQYF
TGTGCCAGCAGCCAAGAAGCAGGGGTGGTAGATACGCAGTATTTT
>TRBV2|TRBD2|TRBJ2-2|many
CASSAWGRDTGELFF
TGTGCCAGCAGTGCTTGGGGGAGGGACACCGGGGAGCTGTTTTTT
>TRBV11-3|-|TRBJ2-5|many
CASSLGGALGETQYF
TGTGCCAGCAGCTTAGGGGGGGCGCTCGGAGAGACCCAGTACTTC
>TRBV6-1|-|TRBJ1-2|few
CASTEGLTF
TGTGCCAGCACCGAAGGCCTCACCTTC
>TRBV24-1|-|TRBJ2-1|many
CATSGTTSFYNEQFF
TGTGCCACCAGTGGGACTACGTCCTTTTACAATGAGCAGTTCTTC
>TRBV12-3/TRBV12-4|-|TRBJ1-5|few
CASSLWGGGQPQHF
TGTGCCAGCAGTTTATGGGGGGGCGGTCAGCCCCAGCATTTT
>TRBV20-1|TRBD1|TRBJ2-1|-
CSARAGTGLNEQFF
TGCAGTGCTAGAGCCGGGACAGGGTTAAATGAGCAGTTCTTC
>TRBV30|-|TRBJ2-3|many
CAWSVRGYTDTQYF
TGTGCCTGGAGTGTACGGGGGTACACAGATACGCAGTATTTT
>TRBV9|TRBD2|TRBJ2-3|few
CASSVEGRGADTQYF
TGTGCCAGCAGCGTAGAAGGGAGGGGTGCAGATACGCAGTATTTT
>TRBV3-1|-|TRBJ1-2|many
CASSQDPVGRGYTF
TGTGCCAGCAGCCAAGATCCGGTCGGGAGGGGCTACACCTTC
>TRBV7-2|-|TRBJ2-3|few
CASSWDGPTDTQYF
TGTGCCAGCAGCTGGGACGGACCCACAGATACGCAGTATTTT
>TRBV15|-|TRBJ2-5|many
CATSRDYAEQETQYF
TGTGCCACCAGCAGAGATTACGCAGAGCAAGAGACCCAGTACTTC
>TRBV7-2|TRBD2|TRBJ2-2|-
CASSLVLAGEGTGELFF
TGTGCCAGCAGCTTAGTCTTAGCGGGAGAGGGGACCGGGGAGCTGTTTTTT
>TRBV6-1|-|TRBJ1-4|many
CASSEARKLFF
TGTGCCAGCAGTGAAGCCCGGAAACTGTTTTTT
>TRBV7-9|-|TRBJ2-2|many
CASSPIGRASGELFF
TGTGCCAGCAGCCCCATCGGCCGGGCATCTGGGGAGCTGTTTTTT
>TRBV28|TRBD1|TRBJ2-5|many
CASSLFSGQGQQETQYF
TGTGCCAGCAGTTTATTCAGCGGACAGGGGCAACAAGAGACCCAGTACTTC
>TRBV2|-|TRBJ1-2|many
CASSVARGDYGYTF
TGTGCCAGCAGCGTCGCCCGGGGCGACTATGGCTACACCTTC
>TRBV4-1|-|TRBJ1-6|-
CASSQEPGGHNSPLHF
TGCGCCAGCAGCCAAGAACCGGGGGGCCATAATTCACCCCTCCACTTT
>TRBV20-1|-|TRBJ1-4|many
CSAREGFPFEKLFF
TGCAGTGCGCGGGAGGGGTTCCCTTTTGAAAAACTGTTTTTT
>TRBV6-1|-|TRBJ1-5|-
CASSPSHSLNQPQHF
TGTGCCAGCAGTCCGTCCCATAGCCTCAATCAGCCCCAGCATTTT
>TRBV5-8|TRBD2|TRBJ2-1|many
CASSWTSANEQFF
TGTGCCAGCAGCTGGACTAGCGCTAATGAGCAGTTCTTC
>TRBV7-9|-|TRBJ2-3|many
CASSQSDTQYF
TGTGCCAGCAGCCAGAGTGATACGCAGTATTTT
>TRBV7-8|-|TRBJ2-3|-
CASSPARAATDTQYF
TGTGCCAGCAGCCCCGCTCGGGCAGCCACAGATACGCAGTATTTT
>TRBV7-2|-|TRBJ2-7|-
CASSLSAGGTYEQYF
TGTGCCAGCAGCTTATCAGCCGGAGGGACCTACGAGCAGTACTTC
>TRBV12-3/TRBV12-4|-|TRBJ1-1|many
CASSIRPDTEAFF
TGTGCCAGCAGCATTAGGCCGGACACTGAAGCTTTCTTT
>TRBV25-1|-|TRBJ1-6|-
CASSTRRPQGDSPLHF
TGTGCCAGCAGTACCCGAAGGCCTCAAGGGGATTCACCCCTCCACTTT
>TRBV27|-|TRBJ2-3|many
CASSRTVKDTQYF
TGTGCCAGCAGCCGGACAGTTAAAGATACGCAGTATTTT
>TRBV27|-|TRBJ2-7|many
CASRGGYEQYF
TGTGCCAGCAGAGGTGGGTACGAGCAGTACTTC
>TRBV20-1|-|TRBJ1-3|few
CSAAHGNSGNTIYF
TGCAGTGCAGCCCACGGAAACTCTGGAAACACCATATATTTT
>TRBV12-3/TRBV12-4|TRBD1|TRBJ2-3|many
CASSSGTGSNTQYF
TGTGCCAGCAGCTCCGGGACAGGGTCCAATACGCAGTATTTT
>TRBV5-1|-|TRBJ1-2|few
CASPYRGVDEGYTF
TGCGCCAGCCCTTATCGGGGGGTAGATGAGGGCTACACCTTC
>TRBV2|TRBD2|TRBJ2-1|-
CATRGSGRGYNEQFF
TGTGCCACCCGGGGTAGCGGGAGGGGCTACAATGAGCAGTTCTTC
>TRBV10-3|-|TRBJ2-7|many
CAISEYTGYEQYF
TGTGCCATCAGTGAGTACACAGGTTACGAGCAGTACTTC
>TRBV24-1|-|TRBJ2-5|few
CATSDLQEGKETQYF
TGTGCCACCAGTGATTTGCAAGAAGGTAAAGAGACCCAGTACTTC
>TRBV10-3|TRBD1|TRBJ2-2|few
CAISPGQGADGELFF
TGTGCCATCAGTCCAGGACAGGGGGCGGACGGGGAGCTGTTTTTT
>TRBV9|-|TRBJ1-2|-
CASSVPGRDGYTF
TGTGCCAGCAGCGTCCCAGGGAGGGATGGCTACACCTTC
>TRBV2|-|TRBJ1-3|many
CASSYREGNTIYF
TGTGCCAGCTCTTACAGGGAGGGAAACACCATATATTTT
>TRBV20-1|-|TRBJ2-7|many
CSVDRIGEQYF
TGCAGTGTCGACAGGATCGGCGAGCAGTACTTC
>TRBV5-8|TRBD1|TRBJ1-5|many
CASSLGGTGFNQPQHF
TGTGCCAGCAGCTTGGGGGGGACAGGGTTCAATCAGCCCCAGCATTTT
>TRBV20-1|-|TRBJ2-1|few
CSAREAGPRNEQFF
TGCAGTGCTAGAGAGGCAGGGCCGAGGAATGAGCAGTTCTTC
>TRBV7-9|-|TRBJ2-3|many
CASSSPWGGYSPTDTQYF
TGTGCCAGCAGCTCCCCCTGGGGGGGCTACAGCCCCACAGATACGCAGTATTTT
>TRBV5-1|TRBD2|TRBJ2-4|few
CASSLGSSGKNIQYF
TGCGCCAGCAGCTTGGGTTCTAGCGGGAAGAACATTCAGTACTTC
>TRBV7-8|-|TRBJ2-1|few
CASSLARVAYSYNEQFF
TGTGCCAGCAGCTTAGCGCGCGTAGCGTACTCCTACAATGAGCAGTTCTTC
>TRBV2|TRBD2|TRBJ2-7|many
CASMAGAYEQYF
TGTGCCAGCATGGCGGGAGCATACGAGCAGTACTTC
>TRBV5-1|TRBD1|TRBJ1-1|few
CASSLRDRGFTEAFF
TGCGCCAGCAGCTTACGGGACAGGGGGTTTACTGAAGCTTTCTTT
>TRBV4-2|-|TRBJ2-1|-
CASSASQRNEQFF
TGTGCCAGCAGCGCGAGTCAAAGGAATGAGCAGTTCTTC
>TRBV30|TRBD1|TRBJ1-1|many
CAGTFTGGALAFF
TGTGCCGGCACCTTCACAGGGGGCGCATTAGCTTTCTTT
>TRBV20-1|-|TRBJ1-1|many
CSARRGGGLMNTEAFF
TGCAGTGCTAGAAGGGGGGGCGGGCTTATGAACACTGAAGCTTTCTTT
>TRBV7-9|-|TRBJ2-1|many
CASSLAGGPNGEQFF
TGTGCCAGCAGCTTAGCGGGGGGGCCTAATGGTGAGCAGTTCTTC